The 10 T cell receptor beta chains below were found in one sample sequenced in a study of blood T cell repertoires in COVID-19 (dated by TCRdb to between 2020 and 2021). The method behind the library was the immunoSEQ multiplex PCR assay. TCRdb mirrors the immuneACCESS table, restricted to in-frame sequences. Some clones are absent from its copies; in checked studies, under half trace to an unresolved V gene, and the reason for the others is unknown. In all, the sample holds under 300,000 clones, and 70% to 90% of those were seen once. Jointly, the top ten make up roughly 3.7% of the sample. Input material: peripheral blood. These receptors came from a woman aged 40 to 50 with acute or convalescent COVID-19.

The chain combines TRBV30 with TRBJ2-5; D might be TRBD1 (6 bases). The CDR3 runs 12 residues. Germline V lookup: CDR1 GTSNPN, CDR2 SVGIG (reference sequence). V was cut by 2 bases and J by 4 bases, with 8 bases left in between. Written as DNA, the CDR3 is TGTGCCTGGAGTCAGGGGTTAGAGACCCAGTACTTC. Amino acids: CAWSQGLETQYF.

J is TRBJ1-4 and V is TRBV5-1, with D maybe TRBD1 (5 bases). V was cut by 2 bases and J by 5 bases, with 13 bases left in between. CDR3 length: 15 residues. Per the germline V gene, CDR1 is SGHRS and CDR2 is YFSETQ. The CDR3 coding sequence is TGCGCCAGCAGCTTACGGGACGGGGGGAATGAAAAACTGTTTTTT. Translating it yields CASSLRDGGNEKLFF.

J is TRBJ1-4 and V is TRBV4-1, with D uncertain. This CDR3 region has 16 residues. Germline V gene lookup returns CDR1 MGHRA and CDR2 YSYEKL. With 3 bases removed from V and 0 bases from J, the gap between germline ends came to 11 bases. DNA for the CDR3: TGCGCCAGCAGCCAGGCTTACCTTCCAACTAATGAAAAACTGTTTTTT. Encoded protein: CASSQAYLPTNEKLFF.

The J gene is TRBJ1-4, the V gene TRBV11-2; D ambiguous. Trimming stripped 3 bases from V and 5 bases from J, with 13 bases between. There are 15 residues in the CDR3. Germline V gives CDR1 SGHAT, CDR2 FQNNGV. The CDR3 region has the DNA TGTGCCAGCAGCTTCCGCATGGGCTACAATGAAAAACTGTTTTTT. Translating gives CASSFRMGYNEKLFF. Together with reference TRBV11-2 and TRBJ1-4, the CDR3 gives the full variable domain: EAGVAQSPRYKIIEKRQSVAFWCNPISGHATLYWYQQILGQGPKLLIQFQNNGVVDDSQLPKDRFSAERLKGVDSTLKIQPAKLEDSAVYLCASSFRMGYNEKLFFGSGTQLSVL.

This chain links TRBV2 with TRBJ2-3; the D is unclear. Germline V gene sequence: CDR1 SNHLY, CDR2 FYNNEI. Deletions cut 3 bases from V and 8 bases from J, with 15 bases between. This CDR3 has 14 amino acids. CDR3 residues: CASSEMTDLGTQYF. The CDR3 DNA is TGTGCCAGCAGTGAGATGACCGATCTAGGTACGCAGTATTTT.

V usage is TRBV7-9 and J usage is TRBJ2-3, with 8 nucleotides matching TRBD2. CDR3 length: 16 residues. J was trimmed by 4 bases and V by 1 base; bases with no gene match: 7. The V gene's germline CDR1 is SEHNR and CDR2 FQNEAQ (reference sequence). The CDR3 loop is CASSLESRGGPDTQYF. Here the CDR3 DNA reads TGTGCCAGCAGCTTAGAATCCCGGGGGGGACCAGATACGCAGTATTTT.

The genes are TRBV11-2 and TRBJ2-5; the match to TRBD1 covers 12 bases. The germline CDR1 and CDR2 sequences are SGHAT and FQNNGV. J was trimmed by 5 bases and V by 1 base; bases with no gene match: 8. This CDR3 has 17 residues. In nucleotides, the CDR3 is TGTGCCAGCAGCTTAGGCCGGGGACAGGGGGCGTGGGAGACCCAGTACTTC. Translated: CASSLGRGQGAWETQYF.

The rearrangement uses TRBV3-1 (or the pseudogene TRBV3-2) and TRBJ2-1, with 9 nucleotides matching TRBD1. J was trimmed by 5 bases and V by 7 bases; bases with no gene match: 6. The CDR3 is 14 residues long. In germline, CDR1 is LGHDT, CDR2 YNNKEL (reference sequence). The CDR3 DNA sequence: TGTGCCAGCACCTCCGGGACAGGGAACAATGAGCAGTTCTTC. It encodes CASTSGTGNNEQFF.

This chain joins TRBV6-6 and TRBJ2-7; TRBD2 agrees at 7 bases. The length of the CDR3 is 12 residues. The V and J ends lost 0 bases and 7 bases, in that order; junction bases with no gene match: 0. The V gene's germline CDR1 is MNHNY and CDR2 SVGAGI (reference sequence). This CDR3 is CASSYSGGEQYV. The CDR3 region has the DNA TGTGCCAGCAGTTACTCGGGGGGGGAGCAGTACGTC.

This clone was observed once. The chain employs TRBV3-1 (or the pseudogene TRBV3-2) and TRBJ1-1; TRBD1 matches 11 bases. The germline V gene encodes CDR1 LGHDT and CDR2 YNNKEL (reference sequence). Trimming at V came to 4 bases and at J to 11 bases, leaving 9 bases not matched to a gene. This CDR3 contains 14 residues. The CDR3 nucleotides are TGTGCCAGCAGCCCCGGACAGGGGGCGATGAATGCTTTCTTT. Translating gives CASSPGQGAMNAFF.